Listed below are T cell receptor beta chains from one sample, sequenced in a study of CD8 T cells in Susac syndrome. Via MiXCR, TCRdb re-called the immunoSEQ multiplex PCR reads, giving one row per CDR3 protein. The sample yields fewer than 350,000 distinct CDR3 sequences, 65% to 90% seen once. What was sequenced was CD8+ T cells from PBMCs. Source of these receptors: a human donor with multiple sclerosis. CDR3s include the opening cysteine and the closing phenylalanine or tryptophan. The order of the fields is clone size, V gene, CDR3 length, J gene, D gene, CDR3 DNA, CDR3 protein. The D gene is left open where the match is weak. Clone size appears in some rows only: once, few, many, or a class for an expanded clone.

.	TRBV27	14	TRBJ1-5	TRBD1	TGTGCCAGCAGTTGGGGACAGGGGAATCAGCCCCAGCATTTT	CASSWGQGNQPQHF
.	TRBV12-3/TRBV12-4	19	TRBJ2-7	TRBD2	TGTGCCAGCAGTTTTTCCTACCCAGAGCTAGCGGGAAGTACCTACGAGCAGTACTTC	CASSFSYPELAGSTYEQYF
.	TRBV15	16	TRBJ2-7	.	TGTGCCACCAGCAGAGGGGTGGGCCAGGCTCTCTACGAGCAGTACTTC	CATSRGVGQALYEQYF
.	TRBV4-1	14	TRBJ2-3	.	TGCGCCAGCAGCCAGGGGACCGGACCAGATACGCAGTATTTT	CASSQGTGPDTQYF
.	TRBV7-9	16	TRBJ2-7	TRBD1	TGTGCCAGCAGCTGGGCCGGGACAGACCTGACCTACGAGCAGTACTTC	CASSWAGTDLTYEQYF
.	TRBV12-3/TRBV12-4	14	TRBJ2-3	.	TGTGCCAGCAGTTTAGGGGGGACGGGAGATACGCAGTATTTT	CASSLGGTGDTQYF
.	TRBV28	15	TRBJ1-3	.	TGTGCCAGCAGTTTCGTGCCGGGCTCTGGAAACACCATATATTTT	CASSFVPGSGNTIYF
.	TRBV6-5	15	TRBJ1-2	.	TGTGCCAGCAGTCTCGGGGCCCTTATTTCCTATGGCTACACCTTC	CASSLGALISYGYTF
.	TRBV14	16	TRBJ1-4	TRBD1	TGTGCCAGCAGCCAAGTAATCCAGGGGGCTGGTGAAAAACTGTTTTTT	CASSQVIQGAGEKLFF
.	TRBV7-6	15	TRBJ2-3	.	TGTGCCAGCAGCTCTCCTGAACTAAGCGGGGATACGCAGTATTTT	CASSSPELSGDTQYF
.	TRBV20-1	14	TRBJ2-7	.	TGCAGTGCGCCGGGAGACACCGGCCCCTACGAGCAGTACTTC	CSAPGDTGPYEQYF
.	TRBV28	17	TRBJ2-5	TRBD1	TGTGCCAGCAGGCCCCTATGGGACAGGGGGGAAGAGGAGACCCAGTACTTC	CASRPLWDRGEEETQYF
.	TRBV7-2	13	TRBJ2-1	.	TGTGCCAGCAGCGTCGGTACGGGCGACGGGCAGTTCTTC	CASSVGTGDGQFF
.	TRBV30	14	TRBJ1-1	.	TGTGCCTGGAGTCCCTGGGGGGGGCACACTGAAGCTTTCTTT	CAWSPWGGHTEAFF
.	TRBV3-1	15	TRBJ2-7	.	TGTGCCAGCAGCCACCGCGAGCCGCTCTCCTACGAGCAGTACTTC	CASSHREPLSYEQYF
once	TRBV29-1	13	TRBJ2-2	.	TGCAGCGTTCGAGGGGGGGACACCGGGGAGCTGTTTTTT	CSVRGGDTGELFF
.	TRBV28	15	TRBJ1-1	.	TGTGCCAGCAGTTTAGTGGGGGGTTGGAACACTGAAGCTTTCTTT	CASSLVGGWNTEAFF
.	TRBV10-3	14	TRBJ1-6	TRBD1	TGTGCCGCACGGACAGGGGACAATAATTCACCCCTCCACTTT	CAARTGDNNSPLHF
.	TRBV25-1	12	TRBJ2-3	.	TGTGCCAGCAGTCCCCAGGGAGATACGCAGTATTTT	CASSPQGDTQYF
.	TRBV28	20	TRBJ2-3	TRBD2	TGTGCCAGCAGTCCCAATTTTGCGGGAGGTTTTCTTTCTAGCACAGATACGCAGTATTTT	CASSPNFAGGFLSSTDTQYF
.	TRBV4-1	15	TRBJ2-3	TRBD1	TGCGCCAGCAGCCAAGAGGACAGGGGCGCAGATACGCAGTATTTT	CASSQEDRGADTQYF
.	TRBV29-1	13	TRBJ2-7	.	TGCAGCGTTGAGGTAGGTCGGCCCTACGAGCAGTACTTC	CSVEVGRPYEQYF
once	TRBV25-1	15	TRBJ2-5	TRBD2	TGTGCCAGCAGTGCCAGACTAGCGGGAGAAGAGACCCAGTACTTC	CASSARLAGEETQYF
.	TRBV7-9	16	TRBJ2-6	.	TGTGCCAGCAGCCCTCTGGGGTTCTCTGGGGCCAACGTCCTGACTTTC	CASSPLGFSGANVLTF
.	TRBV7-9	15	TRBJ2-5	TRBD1	TGTGCCAGCAGCTTACCCGACAGGGGTGGAGAGACCCAGTACTTC	CASSLPDRGGETQYF
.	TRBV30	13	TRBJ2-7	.	TGTGCCTGGAGTGTAATGGGGCCCTCCGAGCAGTACTTC	CAWSVMGPSEQYF
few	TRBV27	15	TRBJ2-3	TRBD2	TGTGCCAGCAGTCCTCGGCGGGAGGGCACAGATACGCAGTATTTT	CASSPRREGTDTQYF
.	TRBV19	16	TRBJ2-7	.	TGTGCCAGTCCGGTGGCAGTCGGCGTAAACTCCTACGAGCAGTACTTC	CASPVAVGVNSYEQYF
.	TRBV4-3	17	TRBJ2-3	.	TGCGCCAGCAGCCAAGACCGGGACAGCGGGGGCCCAGATACGCAGTATTTT	CASSQDRDSGGPDTQYF
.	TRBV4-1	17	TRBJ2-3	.	TGCGCCAGCAGCCAAGGGCCGTCGCCCCCGAGCACAGATACGCAGTATTTT	CASSQGPSPPSTDTQYF
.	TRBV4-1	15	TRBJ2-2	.	TGCGCCAGCAGCCAATTTGGAGGGTTTACCGGGGAGCTGTTTTTT	CASSQFGGFTGELFF